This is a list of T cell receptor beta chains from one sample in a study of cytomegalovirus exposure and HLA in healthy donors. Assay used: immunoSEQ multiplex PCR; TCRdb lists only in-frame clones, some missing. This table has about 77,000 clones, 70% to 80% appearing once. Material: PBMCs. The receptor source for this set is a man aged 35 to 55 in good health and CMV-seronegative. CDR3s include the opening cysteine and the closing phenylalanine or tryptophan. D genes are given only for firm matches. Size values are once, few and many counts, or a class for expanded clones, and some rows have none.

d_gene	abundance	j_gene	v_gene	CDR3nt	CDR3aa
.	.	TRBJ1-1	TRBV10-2	TGCGCCAGCAGGCGGGACGGCAACACTGAAGCTTTCTTT	CASRRDGNTEAFF
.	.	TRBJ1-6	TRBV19	TGTGCCAGTAGTTCGGGACATAACTATAATTCACCCCTCCACTTT	CASSSGHNYNSPLHF
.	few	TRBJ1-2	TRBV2	TGTGCCAGCATGGGGGACATCCGTAGGTTCGACTATGGCTACACCTTC	CASMGDIRRFDYGYTF
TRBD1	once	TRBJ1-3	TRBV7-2	TGTGCCAGCAGCTCCCAACCAGGGGGCGCTGGAAACACCATATATTTT	CASSSQPGGAGNTIYF
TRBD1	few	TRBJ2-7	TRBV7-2	TGTGCCAGCAGCCTAATAGGGACAGGGGTCTACGAGCAGTACTTC	CASSLIGTGVYEQYF
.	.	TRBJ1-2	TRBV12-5	TGTGCTAGTGGTTTGGTCTTCCCCGGTGGCTACACCTTC	CASGLVFPGGYTF
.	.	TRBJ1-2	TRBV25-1	TGTGCCAGCAGCCAGATACAGGGCCGTGGCTACACCTTC	CASSQIQGRGYTF
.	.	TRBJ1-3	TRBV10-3	TGTGCCGCCGACAGCTCTGGAAACACCATATATTTT	CAADSSGNTIYF
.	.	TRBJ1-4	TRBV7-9	TGTGCCAGCAGCTTAGTCCAGAGAGGGAATGAAAAACTGTTTTTT	CASSLVQRGNEKLFF
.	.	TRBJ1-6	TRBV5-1	TGCGCCAGCAGCTTGGAGGGCGGGCGTTCACCCCTCCACTTT	CASSLEGGRSPLHF
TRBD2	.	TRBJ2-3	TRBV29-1	TGCAGCGTCCCTAGCGGGGGGGCCTTTTGGGATACGCAGTATTTT	CSVPSGGAFWDTQYF
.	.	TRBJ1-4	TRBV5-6	TGTGCCAGCAGTTTGCTATTCGGTGGTGAAAAACTGTTTTTT	CASSLLFGGEKLFF
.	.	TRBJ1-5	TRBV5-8	TGTGCCAGCAGCTTGGGCACACTATTTTATAGCAATCAGCCCCAGCATTTT	CASSLGTLFYSNQPQHF
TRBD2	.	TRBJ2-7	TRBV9	TGTGCCAGCAGCGTAGGCGGGGGAACCTACGAGCAGTACTTC	CASSVGGGTYEQYF
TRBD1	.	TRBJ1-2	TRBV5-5	TGTGCCAGCAGCCCATGGACAGGGGGCTTCTATGGCTACACCTTC	CASSPWTGGFYGYTF
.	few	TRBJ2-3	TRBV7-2	TGTGCCAGCAGGGTGGACGGGACTAGCACAGATACGCAGTATTTT	CASRVDGTSTDTQYF
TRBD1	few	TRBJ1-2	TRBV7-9	TGTGCCAGCAGCTCAAACAGGGGGGATAACTATGGCTACACCTTC	CASSSNRGDNYGYTF
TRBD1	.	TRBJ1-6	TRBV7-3	TGTGCCAGCAGCTTAGAGGGGGCCTCTAATTCACCCCTCCACTTT	CASSLEGASNSPLHF
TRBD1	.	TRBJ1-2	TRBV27	TGTGCCAGCAGTTTCAGAGGGGGCAACGATGGCTACACCTTC	CASSFRGGNDGYTF
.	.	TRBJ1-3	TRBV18	TGTGCCAGCTCACCGAGTCAGGGATCCCTCTCTGGAAACACCATATATTTT	CASSPSQGSLSGNTIYF
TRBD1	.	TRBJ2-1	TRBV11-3	TGTGCCAGCAGCACCGGGACAGGGGTCTACAATGAGCAGTTCTTC	CASSTGTGVYNEQFF
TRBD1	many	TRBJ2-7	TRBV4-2	TGTGCCAGCAGCCAAGAGCAGGGGGACGGCTCCTACGAGCAGTACTTC	CASSQEQGDGSYEQYF
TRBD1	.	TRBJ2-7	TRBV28	TGTGCCAGCACTAGGGGGGGGACAGGGTCCTACGAGCAGTACTTC	CASTRGGTGSYEQYF
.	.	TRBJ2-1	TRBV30	TGTGCCTGGAGTTTCCTATCCGGGACTCAGCAGTTCTTC	CAWSFLSGTQQFF
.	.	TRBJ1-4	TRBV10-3	TGTGCCATCAGTGACCTCGACAGTTCCGAAAAACTGTTTTTT	CAISDLDSSEKLFF
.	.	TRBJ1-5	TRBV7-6	TGTGCCAGCAGCAACAGGGAACAGCCCCAGCATTTT	CASSNREQPQHF
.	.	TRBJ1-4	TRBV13	TGTGCCAGCAGCTTAACCCACAGGGTCAATGAAAAACTGTTTTTT	CASSLTHRVNEKLFF
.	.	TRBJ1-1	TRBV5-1	TGCGCCAGCAGTTTTACAGGCCAGGGAGCTTTCTTT	CASSFTGQGAFF
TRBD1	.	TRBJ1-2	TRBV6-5	TGTGCCAGCACTAGAACAGGGGGCGATGGCTACACCTTC	CASTRTGGDGYTF
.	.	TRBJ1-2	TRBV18	TGTGCCAGCTCACCCGGACAGCGAATCCTTTATGGCTACACCTTC	CASSPGQRILYGYTF
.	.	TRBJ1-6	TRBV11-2	TGTGCCAGCAGCTTACGGAGGAATTCACCCCTCCACTTT	CASSLRRNSPLHF
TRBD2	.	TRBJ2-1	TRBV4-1	TGCGCCAGCAGCCAAGAGGGCGGGGGGGCCCGAGAGCAGTTCTTC	CASSQEGGGAREQFF
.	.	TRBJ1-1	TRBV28	TGTGCCGCCCCAGGCGGAGGGAACACTGAAGCTTTCTTT	CAAPGGGNTEAFF
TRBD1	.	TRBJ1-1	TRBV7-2	TGTGCCAGCAGCCAATCTCTGGACAGGGGGGGAACTGAAGCTTTCTTT	CASSQSLDRGGTEAFF
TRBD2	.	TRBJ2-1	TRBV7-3	TGTGCCAGCAGCAATAGCGGGGGGAGCCCGGACAATGAGCAGTTCTTC	CASSNSGGSPDNEQFF
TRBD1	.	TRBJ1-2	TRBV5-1	TGCGCCAGCAGCTTGGGGGACAGAAACTATGGCTACACCTTC	CASSLGDRNYGYTF
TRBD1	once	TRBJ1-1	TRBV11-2	TGTGCCAGCAGCGAGACAGGGACAACTGAAGCTTTCTTT	CASSETGTTEAFF
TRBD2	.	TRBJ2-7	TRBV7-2	TGTGCCAGCAGCTTAGTAGCGGGGGGACGCGAGCAGTACTTC	CASSLVAGGREQYF
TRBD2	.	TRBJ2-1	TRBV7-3	TGTGCCAGCAGCTCCAAGGGGGGGGCTAGCGGGGACAATGAGCAGTTCTTC	CASSSKGGASGDNEQFF
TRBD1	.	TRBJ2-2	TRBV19	TGTGTGTCCGGGACAGCGAACACCGGGGAGCTGTTTTTT	CVSGTANTGELFF
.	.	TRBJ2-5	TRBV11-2	TGTGCCAGCAGCTTAAGGAGGGATGAGACCCAGTACTTC	CASSLRRDETQYF
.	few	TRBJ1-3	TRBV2	TGTGCCAGCAGTGAAGATTCAGCCATATATTTT	CASSEDSAIYF
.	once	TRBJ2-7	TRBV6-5	TGTGCCAGCAGTTACTCGATGCGGACCTACGAGCAGTACTTC	CASSYSMRTYEQYF
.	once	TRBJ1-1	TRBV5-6	TGTGCCAGCAGCTACAGACAGGTTAACACTGAAGCTTTCTTT	CASSYRQVNTEAFF
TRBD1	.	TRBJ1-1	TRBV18	TGTGCCAGCTCACCGACGCAAGACAGGGTTACCACTGAAGCTTTCTTT	CASSPTQDRVTTEAFF
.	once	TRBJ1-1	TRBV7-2	TGTGCCAGCAGCTTAGGCTCAGGTGAAGCTTTCTTT	CASSLGSGEAFF
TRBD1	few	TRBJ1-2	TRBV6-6	TGTGCCAGCAGGGACAGGGTACGAGGCTACACCTTC	CASRDRVRGYTF
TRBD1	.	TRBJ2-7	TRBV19	TGTGCCAGTAGTATTTACGCCGGGACAGTTTCCTACGAGCAGTACTTC	CASSIYAGTVSYEQYF
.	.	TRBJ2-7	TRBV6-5	TGTGCCAACAGTTACTCGCGGAGTAACGAGCAGTACTTC	CANSYSRSNEQYF
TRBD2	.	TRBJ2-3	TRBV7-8	TGTGCCAGCAGCCCGGGACTAGCGGGAAGCACAGATACGCAGTATTTT	CASSPGLAGSTDTQYF